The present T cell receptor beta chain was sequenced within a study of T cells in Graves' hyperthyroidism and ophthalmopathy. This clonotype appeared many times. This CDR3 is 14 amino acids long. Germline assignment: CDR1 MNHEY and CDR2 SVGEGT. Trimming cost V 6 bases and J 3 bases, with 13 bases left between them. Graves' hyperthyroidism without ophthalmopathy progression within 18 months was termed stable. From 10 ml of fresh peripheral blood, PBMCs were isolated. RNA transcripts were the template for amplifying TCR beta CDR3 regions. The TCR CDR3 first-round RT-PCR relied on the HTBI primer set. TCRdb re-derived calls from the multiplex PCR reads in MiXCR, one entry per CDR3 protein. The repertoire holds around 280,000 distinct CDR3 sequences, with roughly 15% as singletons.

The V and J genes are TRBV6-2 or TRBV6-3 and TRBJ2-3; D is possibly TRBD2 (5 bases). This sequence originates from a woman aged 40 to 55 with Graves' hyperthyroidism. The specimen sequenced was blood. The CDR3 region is CASSPDRETDTQYF. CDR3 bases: TGTGCCAGCAGCCCCGACCGGGAAACAGATACGCAGTATTTT.